Listed below are T cell receptor beta chains from one sample, sequenced in a study of response to subunit inactivated influenza vaccine. TCRdb reprocessed the RT-PCR reads with MiXCR, giving one entry per CDR3 protein. The table has about 480,000 distinct CDR3 sequences, 25% seen once. Source: CD4+ T cells sorted from PBMCs, taken 4 to 6 days after vaccination. These receptors were taken from a man over 45 who received an inactivated influenza vaccine. The CDR3 runs from the conserved cysteine through the conserved F or W. A D gene is named only where the DNA matches it firmly. Rows give clone size only sometimes, using once, few, many, or a class for an expanded clone.

d_gene | abundance | j_gene | v_gene | CDR3aa | CDR3nt
NA | few | TRBJ2-3 | TRBV5-6 | CASSLGRGSSTDTQYF | TGTGCCAGCAGCTTGGGGCGTGGGTCTAGCACAGATACGCAGTATTTT
NA | many | TRBJ1-1 | TRBV7-9 | CASSPPRFMNTEAFF | TGTGCCAGCAGCCCCCCCCGGTTCATGAACACTGAAGCTTTCTTT
NA | once | TRBJ2-3 | TRBV12-3/TRBV12-4 | CASRLGAGVADTQYF | TGTGCCAGCAGACTAGGGGCAGGGGTGGCAGATACGCAGTATTTT
NA | few | TRBJ2-3 | TRBV5-1 | CASSLGVEITDTQYF | TGCGCCAGCAGCTTGGGGGTAGAAATCACAGATACGCAGTATTTT
NA | NA | TRBJ2-2 | TRBV12-3/TRBV12-4 | CASTKTGNTGELFF | TGTGCCAGCACGAAGACGGGGAACACCGGGGAGCTGTTTTTT
NA | NA | TRBJ2-7 | TRBV5-5 | CASSSSPVTEQYF | TGTGCCAGCAGCTCCTCCCCCGTTACCGAGCAGTACTTC
NA | NA | TRBJ1-1 | TRBV7-2 | CASSSRRGRTEAFF | TGTGCCAGCAGCTCCCGGAGAGGGCGGACTGAAGCTTTCTTT
TRBD2 | NA | TRBJ2-1 | TRBV7-2 | CASSPAGVRNEQFF | TGTGCCAGCAGCCCGGCGGGAGTTCGGAATGAGCAGTTCTTC
NA | many | TRBJ2-5 | TRBV5-1 | CASSFNPEIGETQYF | TGCGCCAGCAGCTTCAACCCTGAGATTGGAGAGACCCAGTACTTC
NA | few | TRBJ2-7 | TRBV11-1 | CASSQRGRIPYEQYF | TGTGCCAGCAGCCAAAGGGGGAGGATCCCCTACGAGCAGTACTTC
NA | NA | TRBJ1-5 | TRBV7-9 | CASSLDGTSDQPQHF | TGTGCCAGCAGCTTAGACGGGACCTCAGATCAGCCCCAGCATTTT
NA | many | TRBJ1-5 | TRBV10-3 | CAISENSLGPQHF | TGTGCCATCAGTGAGAACAGTCTGGGGCCCCAGCATTTT
NA | NA | TRBJ1-1 | TRBV6-2/TRBV6-3 | CASSLRKTGYSAFF | TGTGCCAGCAGCCTAAGGAAGACAGGATATAGCGCTTTCTTT
NA | few | TRBJ2-1 | TRBV5-6 | CASAGSASPEQFF | TGTGCCAGCGCCGGGTCCGCCAGCCCTGAGCAGTTCTTC
TRBD1 | NA | TRBJ1-2 | TRBV30 | CAMGQAGYTF | TGTGCCATGGGACAGGCGGGCTACACCTTC
TRBD2 | NA | TRBJ2-7 | TRBV5-4 | CASSSSGGYNEQYF | TGTGCCAGCAGCTCGAGCGGGGGTTATAACGAGCAGTACTTC
TRBD1 | many | TRBJ2-3 | TRBV12-3/TRBV12-4 | CASSIGQGIDTQYF | TGTGCCAGCAGTATCGGACAGGGAATAGATACGCAGTATTTT
NA | NA | TRBJ1-6 | TRBV11-2 | CASSNTRLRDNSPLHF | TGTGCCAGCAGCAATACCAGGCTGCGGGATAATTCACCCCTCCACTTT
TRBD2 | NA | TRBJ2-2 | TRBV11-1 | CASSQPPWQRGGVITGELFF | TGTGCCAGCAGCCAACCCCCGTGGCAGCGGGGGGGCGTCATTACCGGGGAGCTGTTTTTT
TRBD2 | NA | TRBJ2-1 | TRBV4-2 | CASSQPSGGAKNEQFF | TGTGCCAGCAGCCAACCTAGCGGGGGGGCCAAGAATGAGCAGTTCTTC
NA | NA | TRBJ2-7 | TRBV20-1 | CSASAGLRSYEQYF | TGCAGTGCTAGCGCGGGACTCCGCTCCTACGAGCAGTACTTC
NA | few | TRBJ2-7 | TRBV20-1 | CSARGSSYEQYF | TGCAGTGCTAGAGGAAGCTCCTACGAGCAGTACTTC
TRBD1 | many | TRBJ1-6 | TRBV5-6 | CASSLYGQGNSPLHF | TGTGCCAGCAGCTTGTATGGACAGGGGAATTCACCCCTCCACTTT
NA | NA | TRBJ2-7 | TRBV4-1 | CASSQGEGRPSSYEQYF | TGCGCCAGCAGCCAAGGGGAAGGACGCCCGAGCTCCTACGAGCAGTACTTC
NA | NA | TRBJ2-5 | TRBV6-1 | CASTPQVGVRITAQYF | TGTGCCAGCACCCCTCAAGTAGGGGTGCGGATTACGGCCCAGTACTTC
NA | once | TRBJ2-7 | TRBV6-5 | CASSYGGAYYEQYF | TGTGCCAGCAGTTACGGCGGGGCTTACTACGAGCAGTACTTC
NA | many | TRBJ1-2 | TRBV20-1 | CSARDPGTYGYTF | TGCAGTGCTAGAGATCCGGGTACTTATGGCTACACCTTC
TRBD2 | few | TRBJ2-5 | TRBV5-1 | CASSLAPGGETQYF | TGCGCCAGCAGCTTGGCTCCGGGAGGCGAGACCCAGTACTTC
NA | NA | TRBJ1-5 | TRBV6-5 | CASSYKRGGNQPQHF | TGTGCCAGCAGTTACAAGCGAGGGGGCAATCAGCCCCAGCATTTT
TRBD2 | NA | TRBJ2-1 | TRBV2 | CASSTSGGAFNEQFF | TGTGCCAGCAGTACTAGCGGGGGGGCCTTTAATGAGCAGTTCTTC
NA | few | TRBJ1-2 | TRBV6-1 | CASSHDRIRNYGYTF | TGTGCCAGCAGCCATGACAGGATCAGGAACTATGGCTACACCTTC
TRBD1 | NA | TRBJ1-5 | TRBV20-1 | CSARPGGRGQPQHF | TGCAGTGCTAGACCAGGGGGACGGGGACAGCCCCAGCATTTT
NA | few | TRBJ2-7 | TRBV3-1 | CASSFHRDFSYEQYF | TGTGCCAGCAGCTTCCACCGGGACTTCTCCTACGAGCAGTACTTC
TRBD1 | few | TRBJ2-7 | TRBV20-1 | CSARGDSAGTGSTSSSYEQYF | TGCAGTGCTAGAGGCGACTCCGCCGGGACAGGGTCTACATCTAGCTCCTACGAGCAGTACTTC
NA | NA | TRBJ2-5 | TRBV10-3 | CAISQHRSQETQYF | TGTGCCATCAGTCAACACCGGTCCCAAGAGACCCAGTACTTC
NA | NA | TRBJ1-2 | TRBV7-9 | CASTGAFGYTF | TGTGCCAGCACGGGGGCTTTTGGCTACACCTTC
NA | NA | TRBJ2-5 | TRBV6-6 | CASTPSRDRTLYF | TGTGCCAGCACCCCTTCCAGGGACCGAACGTTGTACTTC
TRBD1 | NA | TRBJ1-5 | TRBV29-1 | CSVATGAQEQPQHF | TGCAGCGTTGCGACAGGGGCGCAAGAGCAGCCCCAGCATTTT
NA | few | TRBJ1-6 | TRBV20-1 | CSARPGSSYNSPLHF | TGCAGTGCTAGACCTGGGAGCTCCTATAATTCACCCCTCCACTTT
NA | NA | TRBJ2-7 | TRBV29-1 | CSIVPGSPYEQYF | TGCAGCATTGTCCCAGGGAGCCCCTACGAGCAGTACTTC
TRBD1 | NA | TRBJ2-1 | TRBV12-3/TRBV12-4 | CASSRGGDREFF | TGTGCCAGCAGCCGTGGCGGCGACAGGGAATTCTTC
TRBD2 | NA | TRBJ2-7 | TRBV9 | CASSVRGLAGFYEQYF | TGTGCCAGCAGCGTAAGAGGACTAGCGGGATTCTACGAGCAGTACTTC
NA | NA | TRBJ2-1 | TRBV18 | CASSWGNEQFF | TGTGCCAGCTCCTGGGGTAATGAGCAGTTCTTC
NA | NA | TRBJ2-5 | TRBV14 | CASSQIRDQETQYF | TGTGCCAGCAGCCAAATCCGGGACCAAGAGACCCAGTACTTC
NA | once | TRBJ2-3 | TRBV2 | CASRGDVITQYF | TGTGCCAGCAGGGGGGACGTGATCACGCAGTATTTT
NA | few | TRBJ2-2 | TRBV5-5 | CASSSRGWGTGELFF | TGTGCCAGCAGCTCCCGGGGGTGGGGCACCGGGGAGCTGTTTTTT
TRBD1 | few | TRBJ2-3 | TRBV5-1 | CASSPGQGVDTQYF | TGCGCCAGCAGCCCAGGACAGGGAGTGGATACGCAGTATTTT